Shown below are 9 T cell receptor beta chains from a single sample sequenced in a study of radiation and T cells in renal cell carcinoma. The time point denotes: baseline pretreatment blood. Treatment given: 15 Gy SBRT to primary tumor, nephrectomy 4 weeks later. Using immunoSEQ multiplex PCR, the repertoire was profiled, and TCRdb retains in-frame clones only, with some absent. The sample holds some 150,000 clones, less than 85% seen once. Sample: blood, taken from a patient whose treatment included radiotherapy and nephrectomy. All receptors come from a woman aged 45 to 65 with renal cell carcinoma.

This CDR3 is CASSLDRGKYFF. The CDR3 nucleotides are TGTGCCAGCAGTCTTGACAGGGGAAAATATTTCTTC. This chain uses TRBV2 with TRBJ2-1, with 8 bases fitting TRBD1. V trimming: 5 bases; J trimming: 16 bases; junction bases outside the gene matches: 10. Germline V gene lookup returns CDR1 SNHLY and CDR2 FYNNEI. The CDR3 is made up of 12 amino acids.

The chain is built from TRBV9 and TRBJ1-4, with a possible D match to TRBD1 (5 bases). The germline gives CDR1 SGDLS, CDR2 YYNGEE. V shed 1 base and J shed 6 bases, with 10 bases lying between them. CDR3 length equals 14 residues. The CDR3 DNA sequence: TGTGCCAGCAGCGTACGCAGGGAGGATGAAAAACTGTTTTTT. This translates into CASSVRREDEKLFF.

V is TRBV9 and J is TRBJ2-3, with unresolved D. Germline values: CDR1 SGDLS, CDR2 YYNGEE. CDR3 length equals 14 residues. The ends were cut back, 5 bases at V and 4 bases at J, with 14 bases in the middle. The CDR3: CASSKLVGSDTQYF. CDR3 DNA sequence: TGTGCCAGCAGTAAATTGGTAGGTTCAGATACGCAGTATTTT.

This chain links TRBV6-1 with TRBJ2-7, with D unclear. The germline V gene has CDR1 MNHNS and CDR2 SASEGT. This CDR3 region has 14 residues. Trimming shortened V by 4 bases and J by 1 base, and 11 bases separated the two germline ends. The CDR3 region is CASSGSPWSYEQYF. The CDR3 DNA is TGTGCCAGCAGTGGGAGCCCGTGGTCCTACGAGCAGTACTTC.

The chain carries TRBV25-1 and TRBJ2-7; TRBD1 agrees at 11 bases. Losses at the gene ends were 5 bases for V and 6 bases for J; bases not matched to a gene: 6. This CDR3 contains 14 residues. Germline CDR1 reads MGHDK; CDR2 reads SYGVNS. CDR3 loop: CASSPAGTGGEQYF. CDR3 nucleotide sequence: TGTGCCAGCAGTCCGGCCGGGACAGGGGGCGAGCAGTACTTC.

This clone was counted only a few times. The V gene is TRBV7-2, the J gene TRBJ1-5; D unclear. The CDR3 is 12 amino acids. V was pared by 2 bases and J by 6 bases, with 5 bases between. From germline, CDR1 is SGHTA and CDR2 FQGNSA. The CDR3 DNA reads TGTGCCAGCAGCTTACTAAGTCAGCCCCAGCATTTT. Residues: CASSLLSQPQHF.

This clone came up once. The chain combines TRBV7-6 with TRBJ2-1; maybe TRBD2 (6 bases). This CDR3 comprises 16 residues. Germline V gives CDR1 SGHVS, CDR2 FNYEAQ. V lost 1 base and J 0 bases, leaving 10 bases between the germline ends. CDR3 sequence reads: CASSLVAGSSYNEQFF. The DNA for the CDR3 is TGTGCCAGCAGCTTAGTGGCGGGGAGCTCCTACAATGAGCAGTTCTTC. The complete variable domain, with remaining parts taken from reference TRBV7-6 and TRBJ2-1, reads GAGVSQSPRYKVTKRGQDVALRCDPISGHVSLYWYRQALGQGPEFLTYFNYEAQQDKSGLPNDRFSAERPEGSISTLTIQRTEQRDSAMYRCASSLVAGSSYNEQFFGPGTRLTVL.

There are a few counts of this clone. This chain joins TRBV6-5 and TRBJ1-2; 7 bases fit TRBD1. Germline lookup yields CDR1 MNHEY and CDR2 SVGAGI. CDR3 length: 12 amino acids. The junction had 6 bases not matched to a gene; V was cut back by 6 bases and J by 8 bases. The CDR3 DNA follows: TGTGCCAGCAGGACAGGGAGGATCGGCTACACCTTC. Residues: CASRTGRIGYTF.

Here the CDR3 reads CASSLEGPEAFF. The CDR3 coding sequence is TGTGCCAGCAGCTTGGAGGGACCTGAAGCTTTCTTT. The J gene is TRBJ1-1, the V gene TRBV5-4; tentatively, D is TRBD1 (5 bases). V lost 0 bases to trimming and J lost 6 bases, with 6 bases between them. Germline loops: CDR1 SGHNT, CDR2 YYREEE (reference sequence). The CDR3 runs to 12 residues.